This TCR beta chain is from a study of graft-versus-host responses after intestinal transplantation (dated by TCRdb to 2020 to 2023). Notes on the research overall: Recipients received multivisceral, liver-intestinal, or isolated intestinal transplants. A cohort of more than 20 intestinal transplant recipients, including one retransplant, was enrolled, and a few patients lacking pretransplant specimens were excluded. Instead of going to the commercial service, samples from three later patients were sequenced in-house on an Illumina MiSeq and processed with MiXCR. To identify alloreactive clones, pre-transplant mixed lymphocyte reaction products were sequenced and compared with unstimulated pre-transplant donor and recipient T cells. Every recipient was given anti-thymocyte globulin induction, followed by approximately 3 years of maintenance tacrolimus and steroids. Donor T cell macrochimerism was defined as a peak of at least 4% donor T cells among recipient peripheral blood mononuclear cells. After intestinal transplantation, graft-versus-host and host-versus-graft alloreactive T cell clones in the graft, circulation and bone marrow were tracked using bulk TCR-beta CDR3 sequencing.

Taken from cysteine to phenylalanine, the CDR3 has 14 residues. This entry keeps only the CDR3 DNA: 42 bases, framed from base 1. V gives up 3 bases and J gives up 4 bases, and the segment between their germline ends measures 13 bases. According to the germline V gene, CDR1 reads SGHAT and CDR2 reads FQNNGV. Overall study results and their limits: Patients with donor T cell macrochimerism had high GvH to HvG T cell clonal ratios in their allografts. GvH clones were found in recipient bone marrow, and some of the GvH clones appeared earlier in ileal mucosa or blood, which is consistent with an intestinal mucosal origin. Conclusions were limited by the relatively low number and heterogeneity of intestinal transplant patients. Peak levels of circulating GvH clones were associated with declines in HvG clones early after transplant.

Receptors were amplified or captured by the immunoSEQ multiplex PCR assay. For most patients, genomic DNA was isolated using the Qiagen DNeasy Blood and Tissue Kit and was shipped frozen to Adaptive Biotechnologies for TCR sequencing. Adaptive Biotechnologies carried out high-throughput TCR-beta CDR3 sequencing of genomic DNA for most patients. Under the source paper's analysis protocol: TCR sequencing data were retrieved from Adaptive's ImmunoSEQ software for around 18 patients, whereas three other patients were processed with MiXCR and VDJtools. To correct CD4 versus CD8 sorting errors, any sequence found in both subsets at a frequency ratio below 5:1 was removed. CDR3 nucleotide sequences shared between donor and recipient were removed because their origin could not be assigned. To count as alloreactive, a clone needed at least 2-fold expansion over unstimulated cells and a minimum CFSE-low frequency of 0.002% (template counts) or 0.001% (read counts). A clone was considered mappable if detected in the sequenced pre-transplant spleen, lymph node, or MLR CFSE-low populations of the donor or recipient. The cumulative frequency of alloreactive clones was calculated as a percentage of all sequences, weighted by copy number. Not all clones reach the TCRdb copy of this immuneACCESS table, which keeps in-frame sequences only. Checked studies attribute under half of the gap to unresolved V genes and leave the rest unexplained. The V and J calls and the clone size are those of that table, but D and trimming were determined from the DNA. Recorded for this sample are roughly 120,000 clones; about nine tenths of them occurred a single time. The top ten clonotypes cover about 0.18% of the sample.

The label giving this sample's time point can be read as: cells obtained before transplantation from donor or recipient. CD3+CD4+ and CD3+CD8+ populations were FACS-sorted from unstimulated pre-transplant donor and recipient cells taken from spleen or lymph nodes. A note on this clone: The antigen it binds to is not known. No qualities accompany the bases; no much larger clone lies one base away.

Sequencing used unstimulated CD4+ T cells sorted from spleen or lymph node cells, obtained before intestinal transplant. The TCR sequence derives from a human donor who received an intestinal transplant. Recombination connected TRBV11-2 to TRBJ2-7; perhaps TRBD2 is the D gene, with 6 bases matching. The nucleotide sequence is given as TGTGCCAGCAGCTTCCGACTAGAGGGTTACGAGCAGTACTTC. It translates as CASSFRLEGYEQYF.